Each of the 31 T cell receptor beta chains below was sequenced from the same sample in a study of T-cell reconstitution after alpha-beta-depleted transplantation in children. Construction of the TCRbeta library involved unique molecular identifiers. TCRdb reprocessed the PCR reads with MiXCR, giving one entry per CDR3 protein. Of hundreds of thousands of distinct CDR3 sequences detected, 15% to 20% appear once; the ten largest clones hold around 5%. The sequencing here drew on PBMCs, mostly from graft donor cells, taken 360 days after TCRalphabeta/CD19-depleted stem cell transplant. These receptors all stem from a male patient younger than 18 who had a stem cell transplant for acute lymphoblastic leukemia, so the T cells may come from the graft donor.

The V call is TRBV27, the J call TRBJ1-2; TRBD1 agrees at 7 bases. After removal of 5 bases from V and 4 bases from J, the junction contained 10 bases not matched to a gene. The CDR3 covers 15 residues. Germline V gene lookup returns CDR1 MNHEY and CDR2 SMNVEV (reference sequence). The CDR3 DNA follows: TGTGCCAGCAGTCCTCAGGGACAGAGACGCTATGGCTACACCTTC. This encodes CASSPQGQRRYGYTF.

The chain has TRBV7-8 and TRBJ2-1; D is unclear. Germline CDR1 SGHVS, CDR2 FQNEAQ. CDR3 length: 15 residues. Between the trimmed V and J ends, which lost 5 bases and 5 bases, there was a span of 16 bases. The CDR3, as DNA: TGTGCCAGCAGCCCAGGTGGGGTCATAAACAATGAGCAGTTCTTC. This sequence encodes CASSPGGVINNEQFF.

The chain joins TRBV29-1 to TRBJ2-7; TRBD1 agrees at 9 bases. This CDR3 has 14 amino acids. Losses at the gene ends were 2 bases for V and 2 bases for J; bases not matched to a gene: 4. In germline, CDR1 is SQVTM, CDR2 ANQGSEA. The CDR3: CSVEPGTGTYEQYF. The CDR3, as DNA: TGCAGCGTTGAACCGGGGACAGGGACCTACGAGCAGTACTTC.

The sample holds a few counts of this clonotype. This rearrangement joins TRBV9 to TRBJ2-1; D is ambiguous. CDR3 length: 14 amino acids. Germline V gives CDR1 SGDLS, CDR2 YYNGEE. V lost 4 bases to trimming and J lost 10 bases, with 18 bases between them. The CDR3 nucleotides are TGTGCCAGCAGCAACCGGGCTTTATCTAACGAGCAGTTCTTC. It encodes CASSNRALSNEQFF.

This clonotype has a handful of counts. The V gene is TRBV4-1, the J gene TRBJ2-3; 10 bases align to TRBD2. Germline lookup yields CDR1 MGHRA and CDR2 YSYEKL. V lost 0 bases to trimming and J lost 2 bases; unmatched junction nucleotides: 8. This CDR3 comprises 18 residues. Written as DNA, the CDR3 is TGCGCCAGCAGCCAAGATCCCGGGACTAGCGTGGTCACAGATACGCAGTATTTT. Protein product: CASSQDPGTSVVTDTQYF.

A few counts support this clonotype. The chain employs TRBV12-5 and TRBJ2-3, with 8 bases aligning to TRBD2. Looked up from germline, CDR1 is LGHNT and CDR2 is FRNRAP. V shed 5 bases, J shed 3 bases, and the junction held 10 bases outside the gene matches. CDR3 length: 16 amino acids. This CDR3 is CASGLRSREGTDTQYF. The CDR3 DNA is TGTGCTAGTGGTCTGAGGAGTCGGGAGGGAACAGATACGCAGTATTTT.

This sequence joins TRBV27 and TRBJ2-2, with 8 bases that match TRBD1. CDR3 length: 14 amino acids. Germline lookup yields CDR1 MNHEY and CDR2 SMNVEV (reference sequence). The junction had 6 bases not matched to a gene; V was cut back by 5 bases and J by 7 bases. CDR3 in amino acids: CASSPTTGDGELFF. The CDR3 DNA is TGTGCCAGCAGTCCCACGACAGGGGACGGGGAGCTGTTTTTT.

This rearrangement joins TRBV5-1 to TRBJ2-3; D unresolved. Germline values: CDR1 SGHRS, CDR2 YFSETQ. There are 13 residues in the CDR3. Between the trimmed V and J ends, which lost 0 bases and 4 bases, there was a span of 6 bases. The DNA of the CDR3 is TGCGCCAGCAGCTTGGTCTTGCCAGATACGCAGTATTTT. This gives the protein CASSLVLPDTQYF. The complete variable domain, with remaining parts taken from reference TRBV5-1 and TRBJ2-3, reads KAGVTQTPRYLIKTRGQQVTLSCSPISGHRSVSWYQQTPGQGLQFLFEYFSETQRNKGNFPGRFSGRQFSNSRSEMNVSTLELGDSALYLCASSLVLPDTQYFGPGTRLTVL.

This clonotype turned up a few times. The chain couples TRBV11-3 to TRBJ2-1; D is undetermined. Trimming left V 5 bases short and J 0 bases short, with 14 bases between. Germline V CDR1 and CDR2: SGHNT, YENEEA. This CDR3 is built from 16 residues. CDR3 sequence: CASSPQNPSSYNEQFF. In DNA form, the CDR3 reads TGTGCCAGCAGCCCCCAAAACCCGAGCTCCTACAATGAGCAGTTCTTC.

This clonotype occurred a few times. The chain is built from TRBV20-1 and TRBJ2-7, with a tentative D call TRBD2 (5 bases). The CDR3 runs to 14 residues. The V gene's germline CDR1 is DFQATT and CDR2 SNEGSKA (reference sequence). The V gene lost 1 base and the J gene lost 4 bases, with 14 bases spanning the gap. The CDR3 coding sequence is TGCAGTGCTAGAGTCCCCGAGAGGACTTACGAGCAGTACTTC. Translated, it gives CSARVPERTYEQYF.

The chain employs TRBV6-1 and TRBJ2-2; TRBD1 matches at 8 bases. The CDR3 has 13 residues. Germline V gene lookup returns CDR1 MNHNS and CDR2 SASEGT. J gave up 6 bases and V 9 bases, and 6 bases lay outside the gene matches. For the CDR3, the DNA is TGTGCCAGTGAGGACAGGGTCCCCGGGGAGCTGTTTTTT. It is translated as CASEDRVPGELFF.

This chain uses TRBV3-1 with TRBJ2-3, with 7 positions matching TRBD1. This CDR3 region has 16 residues. Germline values: CDR1 LGHDT, CDR2 YNNKEL (reference sequence). V lost 3 bases and J lost 2; bases outside the gene matches: 8. CDR3 sequence reads: CASSHTGTVFTDTQYF. DNA for the CDR3: TGTGCCAGCAGCCACACCGGGACAGTGTTCACAGATACGCAGTATTTT.

The V and J genes are TRBV7-9 and TRBJ2-2, with TRBD2 matching 7 bases. Losses at the gene ends were 11 bases for V and 1 base for J; bases not matched to a gene: 4. Germline V gene sequence: CDR1 SEHNR, CDR2 FQNEAQ (reference sequence). The CDR3 is made up of 13 amino acids. The CDR3 nucleotides are TGTGCCCTCTCGGGGGGGAACACCGGGGAGCTGTTTTTT. It translates to CALSGGNTGELFF.

This clonotype was counted a single time. The V and J genes are TRBV29-1 and TRBJ2-5; 9 bases fit TRBD2. J gave up 4 bases and V 3 bases, and 12 bases lay outside the gene matches. In germline, CDR1 is SQVTM, CDR2 ANQGSEA. The CDR3 is 16 amino acids. The CDR3 bases are TGCAGCGTTGACACTAGACCTAGCGGGAAGGGAGAGACCCAGTACTTC. This encodes CSVDTRPSGKGETQYF. The whole variable domain, remainder taken from reference TRBV29-1 and TRBJ2-5, is SAVISQKPSRDICQRGTSLTIQCQVDSQVTMMFWYRQQPGQSLTLIATANQGSEATYESGFVIDKFPISRPNLTFSTLTVSNMSPEDSSIYLCSVDTRPSGKGETQYFGPGTRLLVL.

This clonotype was detected a few times. The chain has TRBV30 and TRBJ2-1; possible D gene TRBD2, 5 bases. Germline CDR1 is GTSNPN and CDR2 is SVGIG (reference sequence). The CDR3 length is 15 residues. The V and J ends lost 3 bases and 8 bases respectively, with 20 bases between them. This CDR3 reads CAWSRPTTSAYEQFF. For the CDR3, the DNA is TGTGCCTGGAGCCGCCCCACTACTAGTGCCTATGAGCAGTTCTTC.

This clonotype was seen a few times. V gene TRBV12-3 or TRBV12-4 combines with J gene TRBJ2-7; D is unresolved. Trimming shortened V by 7 bases and J by 3 bases, and 13 bases separated the two germline ends. The CDR3 covers 13 residues. The CDR3 spells CASTVSEFYEQYF. CDR3 in DNA: TGTGCCAGCACCGTCTCAGAATTCTACGAGCAGTACTTC.

The gene calls are TRBV11-2 and TRBJ2-3; tentatively, D is TRBD2 (5 bases). The CDR3 is 13 amino acids. Germline CDR1 is SGHAT and CDR2 is FQNNGV. V gave up 3 bases and J gave up 7 bases, with 11 bases separating them. The CDR3 bases are TGTGCCAGCAGCTTCGTGGGAGTAAATACGCAGTATTTT. The encoded protein is CASSFVGVNTQYF.

The rearrangement joins TRBV12-3 or TRBV12-4 to TRBJ2-1, with D possibly being TRBD2 (5 bases). Trimming took 4 bases from V and 6 from J, leaving 10 bases between them. The CDR3 sequence is 13 residues long. CDR3 in amino acids: CASSSTSSNEQFF. CDR3 sequence (DNA): TGTGCCAGCAGTTCTACTAGTAGCAATGAGCAGTTCTTC.

This clonotype was observed a handful of times. The chain links TRBV12-3 or TRBV12-4 to TRBJ2-2; D remains ambiguous. V shed 3 bases and J shed 6 bases, with 14 bases lying between them. The CDR3 has 15 amino acids. CDR3 residues: CASSFWPSAAGELFF. CDR3 nucleotides: TGTGCCAGCAGTTTTTGGCCCAGCGCAGCCGGGGAGCTGTTTTTT.

This clonotype showed up just a few times. The chain employs TRBV20-1 and TRBJ2-3, with 9 bases matching TRBD2. The CDR3 runs 14 residues. After removal of 3 bases from V and 0 bases from J, the junction contained 1 base not matched to a gene. Per germline, CDR1 DFQATT and CDR2 SNEGSKA (reference sequence). Here the CDR3 DNA reads TGCAGTGCTAGGGGACTAGCTAGCACAGATACGCAGTATTTT. Translating gives CSARGLASTDTQYF.

This clonotype appeared many times. V is TRBV12-3 or TRBV12-4 and J is TRBJ2-1, with TRBD2 matching over 10 bases. This CDR3 is 15 amino acids long. Unmatched junction bases numbered 12, after V lost 3 bases and J lost 13 bases. The CDR3 DNA follows: TGTGCCAGCAGTTTTGGCCCCTGGGTAGCGGGAGGACAGTTCTTC. Residues: CASSFGPWVAGGQFF.

This clonotype was detected only a few times. The chain couples TRBV18 to TRBJ1-4; D possibly corresponds to TRBD1 (5 bases). Germline V gene data show CDR1 as KGHSH and CDR2 as LQKENI. V was trimmed by 1 base and J by 4 bases, leaving 22 bases between them. This CDR3 contains 19 residues. The CDR3 spells CASSPQGREVLGGNEKLFF. Written as DNA, the CDR3 is TGTGCCAGCTCACCACAAGGACGGGAAGTCCTTGGGGGTAATGAAAAACTGTTTTTT.

This clonotype was counted only a few times. The rearrangement joins TRBV25-1 to TRBJ2-1; no clear D. CDR3 size: 11 residues. V gave up 7 bases and J gave up 6 bases, with 7 bases separating them. The germline V gene has CDR1 MGHDK and CDR2 SYGVNS. The CDR3 nucleotides read TGTGCCAGCAATCGCGGCAATGAGCAGTTCTTC. Translating it yields CASNRGNEQFF.

V is TRBV28 and J is TRBJ2-7; weak D call: TRBD2 (6 bases). The CDR3 totals 17 residues. Germline V gene data show CDR1 as MDHEN and CDR2 as SYDVKM. V gave up 2 bases and J gave up 0 bases, with 17 bases separating them. CDR3 in DNA: TGTGCCAGCAGTTTAGGGGGACTCCTACCCCTCTCCTACGAGCAGTACTTC. Its protein is CASSLGGLLPLSYEQYF. The full variable domain, its missing parts supplied by reference TRBV28 and TRBJ2-7, is DVKVTQSSRYLVKRTGEKVFLECVQDMDHENMFWYRQDPGLGLRLIYFSYDVKMKEKGDIPEGYSVSREKKERFSLILESASTNQTSMYLCASSLGGLLPLSYEQYFGPGTRLTVT.

There are a few counts of this clonotype. V is TRBV2 and J is TRBJ2-7, with D tentatively TRBD1 (6 bases). The V gene's germline CDR1 is SNHLY and CDR2 FYNNEI. Trimming cost V 8 bases and J 0 bases, with 17 bases left between them. The CDR3 is made up of 15 amino acids. The CDR3 here is CASQRGTLSSYEQYF. The DNA for the CDR3 is TGTGCCAGCCAAAGGGGGACGCTCAGCTCCTACGAGCAGTACTTC.

This sequence joins TRBV11-2 and TRBJ2-3; D not resolved. Germline CDR1 reads SGHAT; CDR2 reads FQNNGV. Trimming took off 4 bases at V and 0 bases at J, with 11 bases between the two ends. The CDR3 extends over 15 amino acids. This chain's CDR3 is CASSSYPESTDTQYF. CDR3 nucleotides: TGTGCCAGCAGCTCTTACCCAGAGAGCACAGATACGCAGTATTTT.

This clonotype was seen a handful of times. The CDR3 region has the DNA TGCGCCAGCAGCTCCGAAGCAGTAGTCCGCACTAATGAAAAACTGTTTTTT. Amino acid sequence: CASSSEAVVRTNEKLFF. The chain employs TRBV5-1 and TRBJ1-4, with D uncertain. CDR3 length equals 17 residues. V shed 3 bases and J shed 2 bases, with 17 bases lying between them. The V gene's germline CDR1 is SGHRS and CDR2 YFSETQ. The whole variable domain, remainder taken from reference TRBV5-1 and TRBJ1-4, is KAGVTQTPRYLIKTRGQQVTLSCSPISGHRSVSWYQQTPGQGLQFLFEYFSETQRNKGNFPGRFSGRQFSNSRSEMNVSTLELGDSALYLCASSSEAVVRTNEKLFFGSGTQLSVL.

V is TRBV7-9 and J is TRBJ2-1; 7 bases agree with TRBD1. The CDR3 extends over 14 amino acids. Germline V lookup: CDR1 SEHNR, CDR2 FQNEAQ (reference sequence). Trimming cost V 5 bases and J 7 bases; bases outside gene matches: 8. The CDR3 loop reads CASSTNRGWNEQFF. DNA for the CDR3: TGTGCCAGCAGCACCAACAGGGGCTGGAATGAGCAGTTCTTC.

V usage is TRBV13 and J usage is TRBJ2-5, with 14 nucleotides matching TRBD2. Germline V gives CDR1 PRHDT, CDR2 FYEKMQ (reference sequence). The CDR3 has 17 amino acids. V lost 4 bases to trimming and J lost 5 bases; unmatched junction nucleotides: 9. The CDR3 DNA reads TGTGCCAGCAGCTCGGGACTAGCGGGAGTAGGGCAGGAGACCCAGTACTTC. It is translated as CASSSGLAGVGQETQYF.

This clonotype was observed a handful of times. J is TRBJ2-1 and V is TRBV10-3, with D perhaps TRBD1 (7 bases). Trimming removed 8 bases from V and 12 bases from J, with 29 bases in between. This CDR3 has 16 residues. CDR1 and CDR2 from the germline V gene are ENHRY and SYGVKD. Here the CDR3 DNA reads TGTGCCATCGGAGGGGAGTCGGCACCTAGAAACAGGGGGCAGTTCTTC. Its translation: CAIGGESAPRNRGQFF.

The sample holds many counts of this clonotype. The CDR3 DNA reads TGTGCCAGCGGATCGGTAGCGGGAGGGTACGAGCAGTACTTC. Translation: CASGSVAGGYEQYF. J is TRBJ2-7 and V is TRBV25-1; 11 positions match TRBD2. Trimming cost V 8 bases and J 4 bases; bases outside gene matches: 7. Looked up from germline, CDR1 is MGHDK and CDR2 is SYGVNS. This CDR3 comprises 14 residues.